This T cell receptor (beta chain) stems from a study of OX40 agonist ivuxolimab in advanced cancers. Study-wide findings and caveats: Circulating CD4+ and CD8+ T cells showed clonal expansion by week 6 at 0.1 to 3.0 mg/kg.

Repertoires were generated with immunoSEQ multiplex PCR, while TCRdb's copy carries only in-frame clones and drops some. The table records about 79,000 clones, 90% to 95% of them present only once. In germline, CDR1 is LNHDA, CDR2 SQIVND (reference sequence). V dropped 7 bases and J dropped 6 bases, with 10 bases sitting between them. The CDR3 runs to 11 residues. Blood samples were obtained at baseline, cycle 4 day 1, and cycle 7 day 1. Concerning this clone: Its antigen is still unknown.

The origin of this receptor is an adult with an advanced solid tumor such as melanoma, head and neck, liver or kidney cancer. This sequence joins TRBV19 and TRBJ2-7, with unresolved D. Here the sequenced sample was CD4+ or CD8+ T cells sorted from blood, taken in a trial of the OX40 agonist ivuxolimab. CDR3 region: CASTNGAEQYF. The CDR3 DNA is TGTGCCAGTACGAATGGTGCCGAGCAGTACTTC.